This T cell receptor beta chain comes out of a study of blood T cell repertoires in COVID-19. Turning to the study itself: Sites across the United States, Italy and Spain contributed samples from acute and convalescent COVID-19.

The authors' processing: By means of reference gene primer amplification, nucleated cell counts were estimated. Assay used: immunoSEQ multiplex PCR; TCRdb lists only in-frame clones, some missing. V, J and clone size are taken as reported in that table, and D and trimming were inferred from the DNA itself. Of 200,000 or so clones listed, roughly 80% are singletons. One Seattle source followed patients from active infection through their disease course. The junction had 14 bases not matched to a gene; V was cut back by 8 bases and J by 7 bases. Germline assignment: CDR1 MNHNY and CDR2 SVGAGI (reference sequence). CDR3 length equals 15 residues.

The sequenced sample was peripheral blood. This TCR came from an elderly woman with COVID-19, enrolled during active disease. V usage is TRBV6-6 and J usage is TRBJ2-5; 9 bases map to TRBD2. The CDR3 DNA reads TGTGCCAGCGCCGGGTCCGGACTAGCGCGGGGGACCCAGTACTTC. Its protein product is CASAGSGLARGTQYF.